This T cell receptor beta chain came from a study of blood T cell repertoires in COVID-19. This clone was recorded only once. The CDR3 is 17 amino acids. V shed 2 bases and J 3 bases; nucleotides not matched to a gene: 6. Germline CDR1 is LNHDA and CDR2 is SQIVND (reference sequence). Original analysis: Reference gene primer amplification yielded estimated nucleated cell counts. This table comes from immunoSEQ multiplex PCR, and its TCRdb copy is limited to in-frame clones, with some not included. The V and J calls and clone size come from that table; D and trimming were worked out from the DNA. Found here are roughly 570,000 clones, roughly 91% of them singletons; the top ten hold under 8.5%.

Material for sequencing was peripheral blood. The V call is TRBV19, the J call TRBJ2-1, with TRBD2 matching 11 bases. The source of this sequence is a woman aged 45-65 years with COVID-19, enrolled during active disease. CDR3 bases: TGTGCCAGTAGTATATCCCTACTAGCGGGGGTCTACAATGAGCAGTTCTTC. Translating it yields CASSISLLAGVYNEQFF. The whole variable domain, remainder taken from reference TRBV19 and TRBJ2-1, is DGGITQSPKYLFRKEGQNVTLSCEQNLNHDAMYWYRQDPGQGLRLIYYSQIVNDFQKGDIAEGYSVSREKKESFPLTVTSAQKNPTAFYLCASSISLLAGVYNEQFFGPGTRLTVL.